This T cell receptor (beta chain) was identified in a study of TIL therapy for anti-PD-1-resistant metastatic lung cancer. The time point is: pre-treatment sample, taken before nivolumab and TIL therapy. Sequencing used immunoSEQ v3. Sequencing was performed with immunoSEQ multiplex PCR; in TCRdb, only in-frame clones are kept and a portion is missing. The table has 50,000 to 65,000 clones, about 69% seen once. The CDR3 has 14 amino acids. The germline CDR1 and CDR2 sequences are SGHNT and YYREEE (reference sequence). Germline trimming cut 5 bases from V and 0 bases from J; bases unmatched to any gene: 0.

This sequence joins TRBV5-4 and TRBJ2-3; TRBD2 agrees at 10 bases. The specimen comprised blood, sampled at baseline. The sequence was collected from a person aged 25-79 years with non-small cell lung cancer. The CDR3 here is CASSSGGSTDTQYF. CDR3 in DNA: TGTGCCAGCAGTAGCGGGGGGAGCACAGATACGCAGTATTTT.